This T cell receptor (beta chain) stems from a study of cytomegalovirus exposure and HLA in healthy donors. Points from the study as a whole: It was reported that TCR beta sequences correctly inferred the HLA-A and HLA-B alleles for most subjects. Several of the most significant clusters were apparently associated with common viral pathogens in a later analysis.

Germline V CDR1 and CDR2: SGHTA, FQGTGA. The CDR3 consists of 13 residues. J was trimmed by 4 bases and V by 6 bases; bases with no gene match: 3. About this clone itself: Its antigen is as yet unknown.

The PCR made use of 60 Vbeta and 13 Jbeta primers. Sequencing used immunoSEQ multiplex PCR; TCRdb keeps in-frame clones, though not all of them. Among more than 90,000 clones listed, around 81% were seen once. The receptor was derived from a woman aged 70-85 years in good health and CMV-seropositive. The specimen was PBMCs. The J gene is TRBJ2-1, the V gene TRBV7-3, with 7 bases matching TRBD1. CDR3 sequence: CASRRTGYNEQFF. The CDR3 DNA reads TGTGCCAGCAGGCGGACAGGTTACAATGAGCAGTTCTTC. Full variable domain (rest looked up from reference TRBV7-3 and TRBJ2-1): GAGVSQTPSNKVTEKGKYVELRCDPISGHTALYWYRQSLGQGPEFLIYFQGTGAADDSGLPNDRFFAVRPEGSVSTLKIQRTERGDSAVYLCASRRTGYNEQFFGPGTRLTVL.